The sequence of this TCR beta chain was determined in a study of cytomegalovirus exposure and HLA in healthy donors (dated 2017 in TCRdb). In terms of the full investigation: An earlier analysis of 550 to 700 of the donors reported about 250 Gb of sequence data and some 120 million unique TCR beta sequences from about 180 million T cells. An early release that covered fewer than 800 HLA-typed donors contained approximately 300 gigabases of sequencing data and some 87 million unique TCR sequences. Among the approximately 400 genotyped donors, approximately 76% belonged to the genetic ancestry cluster associated with self-reported Caucasian donors. The study aimed to test whether cataloging public T cell receptors could reveal signatures of past pathogen exposure. The study profiled the T cell repertoires of under 700 subjects by immunosequencing and related them to cytomegalovirus serostatus. Along with the roughly 700-subject first cohort, a separate validation cohort of some 130 different subjects was used. To predict cytomegalovirus infection status, the study combined high-throughput TCR immunosequencing, statistical association of individual TCRs with disease status, and machine learning. In a later analysis, previously published TCR beta repertoires from several hundred donors were re-analyzed and high-resolution HLA genotyping was added so that TCR occurrence patterns could be studied. Rather than drawing on any new phenotypic data, the later analysis identified candidate immune exposures from TCR beta sequences and the way those sequences occurred across donors. An earlier analysis of 500 to 750 of the donors applied high-throughput TCR beta sequencing to assess whether each TCR beta V gene segment acted as functional or pseudogenic. Alongside the repertoire data, information on donor age, sex, ethnicity and CMV serostatus was compiled. A later genetic analysis used genome-wide SNP genotypes for about 60% of the roughly 670 donors, treating that subset as a discovery cohort. Every discovery cohort repertoire had been produced on one sequencing platform. Both class I and class II loci were covered by HLA typing, at four-digit resolution. Typing coverage varied by locus: about 629-630 donors for A, B, C, DRB1 and DQB1; 500 to 550 for DQA1; over 600 for DPA1; approximately 490 for DPB1. Five DR-DQ haplotypes were handled as single units for association and clustering because linkage in the cohort was strong. On average, around 200,000 unique TCR beta nucleotide sequences were sequenced per donor among 398 genotyped donors of the cohort, with approximately 18% of those sequences being non-productive.

General study outcomes and caveats: The 87-base-pair reads could not distinguish some IMGT-functional V segments, including TRBV6-2 and TRBV6-3, so those segments were excluded. Compared with the 666-donor mean, donors in an Asian-associated ancestry cluster had fewer N-insertions in productive TCRs, according to a later genetic analysis. The classifier was reported to diagnose cytomegalovirus status with high specificity and sensitivity in both the original cohort and the validation cohort. A later analysis found that TCR association rates varied across HLA loci, with DRB1 alleles showing the most associated TCRs and HLA-C alleles the fewest. Because HLA typing was unavailable for some donors at each locus, only the typed subset was used in association tests. For the cohort, immune exposure information was limited to CMV serostatus. Most TCR sequences were observed very rarely across donors, whereas some public TCRs were present in many individuals. A total of about 150 TCR beta chains were listed by the study as associated with cytomegalovirus. This cohort had only TCR beta chains sequenced, and the lack of alpha or paired-chain data limited which features could be detected. A group of highly shared sequence variants was considered likely to be a technical artifact of the sequencing pipeline. A further reported finding was that TCR beta sequences accurately predicted the HLA-A and HLA-B alleles for most subjects in the first cohort. In a later analysis, most CMV-associated TCR beta chains were found to appear HLA-restricted, with HLA associations seemingly driven largely by CMV exposure. According to a later analysis, parvovirus B19, influenza, CMV and Epstein-Barr virus appeared linked to several top co-occurrence clusters. In an earlier analysis of some 550 of the donors, most TCR beta V segments were observed in productive rearrangements about 87% or about 30% of the time, broadly matching IMGT annotations. The authors suggested that the approach could potentially be extended to other disease states and immunological phenotypes. In vitro tests confirmed that three of the cytomegalovirus-associated TCR beta chains recognize cytomegalovirus antigens. In a later analysis, some 17,000 TCR beta sequences were associated with specific HLA alleles at a false discovery rate of 0.05. A later genetic analysis associated a missense DCLRE1C variant with V-gene and J-gene trimming of TCR beta chains, and an independent cohort replicated the association. The presence/absence analyses assumed that sequencing depth was roughly uniform across donors, and that assumption may not be true. A later analysis found that HLA-associated TCR beta chains were more clonally expanded and had lower generation probabilities than equally common non-associated chains. When HLA alleles, especially DR and DQ, strongly co-occurred, TCR associations were difficult to assign to individual alleles. Because counts were too low, approximately 18 rarely observed V segments, including chromosome 9 orphons, were excluded from the earlier analysis of a few hundred of the donors. Correlated functional status among segregating V segments might reflect linkage disequilibrium, but an unknown experimental factor could not be ruled out.

Preparation of the library involved the immunoSEQ multiplex PCR assay. For the multiplex PCR, a mixture combining 60 forward primers for TCR Vbeta segments and 13 reverse primers for TCR Jbeta segments was used. The CDR3 region of rearranged TCR beta genes was amplified from genomic DNA with a multiplex PCR assay. The Illumina HiSeq System was used to sequence the amplified TCR beta libraries as 87-base-pair reads. Concerning the study's data processing: A later analysis counted about 80 million unique TCR beta chains across the 640 or so repertoires, and some 11 million of these chains were shared by at least two donors. A nearest-neighbor algorithm error-corrected the raw reads and collapsed the reads into unique sequences, merging closely related sequences to remove PCR and sequencing errors. CDR3 sequences were aligned to IMGT reference sequences to assign V, D and J gene segments. Each retained sequence needed at least a six-nucleotide match to both a V gene segment and a J gene segment. Rearrangements were classified as productive when the CDR3 lacked stop codons and remained in frame with V and J, and all other rearrangements were classified as non-productive. Following IMGT convention, CDR3 was defined as the stretch from the second conserved V-encoded cysteine up to the conserved J-encoded phenylalanine. Sequences without an unambiguous match to a single V gene segment were excluded from the earlier analysis of about 630 of the donors. An earlier analysis of 587 of the donors classified V segments as functional when productive rearrangements were above 56.7% and as segregating when the standard deviation between donors was above 5%. A statistical classification framework was built for diagnosing cytomegalovirus status from the catalog of TCR beta chain sequences. V and J gene assignment, in a later analysis, came from comparing TCR nucleotide sequences with IMGT/GENE-DB human TR gene sequences. A later analysis assigned CDR3 sequences and most-parsimonious VDJ recombination scenarios with the TCRdist pipeline. In a later analysis, each TCR beta chain was defined by its CDR3 amino acid sequence together with its V-gene family, and reads lacking a unique V-gene family were excluded. To address suspected cross-contamination and a sequencing artifact, a later analysis removed some 620 highly shared, low-generation-probability nucleotide sequences. In a later analysis, a clonal expansion index for each public chain was calculated from normalized within-repertoire ranks of inferred template counts. In a later analysis, generation probabilities were computed using a VDJ recombination model fitted to out-of-frame rearrangements, and the results were checked against IGoR. In a later analysis, TCR-TCR, TCR-HLA and TCR-CMV co-occurrence was scored with hypergeometric tests, and a repertoire-size bias correction was applied to TCR pairs. To estimate false discovery rates, a later analysis permuted the HLA or CMV assignments 20 times. In a later analysis, co-occurring TCRs were grouped with DBSCAN, and TCRdist sequence similarity was added when clustering was performed within HLA-allele-positive subsets. Repertoires with fewer than 30,000 or more than 120,000 public chains were left out of co-occurrence clustering, as were several repertoires with anomalous nucleotide sharing. This immuneACCESS table, as held by TCRdb, lists in-frame sequences with V and J called but not all clones. Of the missing ones, under half trace to an unresolved V gene in checked studies; the others have no known cause. D and trimming were read from the DNA, whereas the V and J calls and clone size are those reported in that table. The sample has tens of thousands of clones on record, about 73% of them singletons. The top ten clonotypes cover just under 20% of the sample.

The cohort consisted of 600 or so healthy bone marrow donors. Cohort members were all nominally healthy when sampled, although unrecorded immune exposures were likely present. The donor was CMV seropositive and belonged to the group of 250 to 300 seropositive cohort members. A peripheral blood sample was collected from each donor, and TCR beta sequencing was performed on peripheral blood mononuclear cells. The Qiagen DNeasy Blood Extraction Kit was used to extract genomic DNA from the blood cell samples. About this clone: Its antigen specificity is not known. No clone much larger than this one lies a single base away; base qualities are absent.

The junction shows trimming of 2 bases on V and 1 base on J, plus 8 bases between the germline ends. Looking up the germline V gene yields CDR1 SGHTA and CDR2 FQGNSA. Including the terminal cysteine and phenylalanine, the CDR3 comprises 14 residues. Only the CDR3 part of the read is kept: 42 bases, read in frame from the first base. This TCR derives from a woman aged 55 to 70 in good health and CMV-seropositive. Sequenced sample: PBMCs. The V and J segments used are TRBV7-2 and TRBJ1-1; there is no confident call for the D gene. This receptor has the CDR3 CASSLIPGNTEAFF. The sequence in DNA is TGTGCCAGCAGCTTAATCCCCGGGAACACTGAAGCTTTCTTT. Beyond the CDR3, the reference TRBV7-2 and TRBJ1-1 genes provide the residues; the full variable domain reads: GAGVSQSPSNKVTEKGKDVELRCDPISGHTALYWYRQSLGQGLEFLIYFQGNSAPDKSGLPSDRFSAERTGGSVSTLTIQRTQQEDSAVYLCASSLIPGNTEAFFGQGTRLTVV.